This T cell receptor beta chain was identified in a study of blood T cell repertoires in COVID-19 (dated by TCRdb to about 2020). Background for the entire study: Samples covering the acute and convalescent phases of COVID-19 were provided by collaborators in the United States, Italy and Spain. The prospective study material was composed of cDNA or gDNA derived from T cells, B-cell-depleted T cells, or PBMCs. Subjects who had been exposed to COVID-19, were actively infected with it, or had recovered from it provided the deeply sampled blood TCRbeta repertoires that made up the dataset. The repertoires were released in a freely available public database intended as a resource for research on the immune response to SARS-CoV-2. Samples were obtained from the ongoing ImmuneRACE study (first 160 participants) and from over 1,000 subjects provided by 6 global collaborators. Nearly every sample came with metadata listing a de-identified subject ID, COVID-19 status, age in years and sex. Where available, HLA class I and class II types were obtained from metadata supplied by the sample provider rather than from assay-based typing. Study-wide conclusions, independent of this receptor: The amount of clinical and demographic metadata varied by source and participant and was provided uncurated.

The immunoSEQ Assay, a bias-controlled multiplex PCR, was used to amplify TCRbeta CDR3 regions from genomic DNA. On the study's bioinformatics: The number of nucleated cells in each sample was estimated from the amplification of reference gene primers within the assay. Sequence reads were collapsed and filtered to measure the absolute abundance of every unique TCRbeta CDR3 rearrangement. For each sample, productive Simpson clonality was calculated as the square root of Simpson's diversity index across productive rearrangements. The clones in this table, taken by TCRdb from immuneACCESS, are in-frame only. Not every clone is retained; where verified, under half of the shortfall comes from an unresolved V gene, and the cause of the rest is unknown. V and J calls and clone size follow that table, whereas D and trimming were derived from the DNA. In all, the sample holds a few hundred thousand clones, and around 87% of those were seen once. The ten largest clones take up 1% of the sample.

A note on this clone: Its antigen remains unidentified. No clone much larger than this one lies a single base away; base qualities are absent.

The collaborating institutions used their own protocols to collect whole blood in K2EDTA tubes. For TCRbeta analysis, collaborators shipped samples in one of three forms: frozen whole blood, isolated PBMCs, or DNA extracted from either of those sample types. From the cysteine through the phenylalanine, the CDR3 covers 14 amino acids. Only the CDR3 portion is preserved as DNA: 42 bases, with reading frame beginning at the first base. V lost 6 bases and J lost 4 bases, and the count of bases not matched to a germline gene is 8. From the germline V gene (reference sequence), CDR1 is MNHEY and CDR2 is SMNVEV.

Sequences were obtained from peripheral blood. The sequence came from a man over 45 with active or convalescent COVID-19. The sequence links TRBV27 to TRBJ1-2; 7 of the junction bases match TRBD1. The CDR3 region reads CASSLNRGTYGYTF. The nucleotides are TGTGCCAGCAGCCTCAACAGGGGTACCTATGGCTACACCTTC.